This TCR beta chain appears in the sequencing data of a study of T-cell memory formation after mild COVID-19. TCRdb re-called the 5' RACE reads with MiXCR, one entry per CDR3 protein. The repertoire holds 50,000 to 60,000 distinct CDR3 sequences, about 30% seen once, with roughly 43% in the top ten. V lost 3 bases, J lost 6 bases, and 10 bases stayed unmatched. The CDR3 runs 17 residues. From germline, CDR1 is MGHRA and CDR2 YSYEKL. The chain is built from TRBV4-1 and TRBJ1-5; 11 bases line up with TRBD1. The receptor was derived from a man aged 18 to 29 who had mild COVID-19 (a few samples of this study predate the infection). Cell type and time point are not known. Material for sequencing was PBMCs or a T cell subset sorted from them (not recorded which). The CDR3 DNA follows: TGCGCCAGCAGCCACGGGTCCGGGACAGGGGGGGGTCAGCCCCAGCATTTT. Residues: CASSHGSGTGGGQPQHF.